These T cell receptor beta chains were read from a single sample in a study of response to subunit inactivated influenza vaccine. From the RT-PCR reads, TCRdb called clonotypes with MiXCR, one entry per CDR3 protein. The repertoire holds about 540,000 distinct CDR3 sequences, with around a quarter as singletons. This sample was also put to use in a study of T cells expressing NK-cell markers.

Sequenced here: CD4+ T cells sorted from PBMCs, sampled 11 to 12 days after vaccination. The receptors were gathered from a man aged 50-59 years who received an inactivated influenza vaccine. Each CDR3 is given with its conserved first and last residue. A D gene is named only where the DNA matches it firmly. Some rows mark clone size as missing; the rest say once, few, many or name a class of expanded clone.

j_call | clone_size | d_call | v_call | cdr3_nt | cdr3_aa
TRBJ2-2 | NA | NA | TRBV2 | TGTGCCAGCAGTGACCGGCTAGCTGTTGGCACCGGGGAGCTGTTTTTT | CASSDRLAVGTGELFF
TRBJ2-1 | NA | NA | TRBV11-1 | TGTGCCAGCAGCCAAATTACGACTACCCCCACTGAGCAGTTCTTC | CASSQITTTPTEQFF
TRBJ2-1 | NA | TRBD1 | TRBV29-1 | TGCAGCATACGGGACAGGGGGTTCTACAATGAGCAGTTCTTC | CSIRDRGFYNEQFF
TRBJ1-2 | few | NA | TRBV12-3/TRBV12-4 | TGTGCCAGCAGTTCCGGGGGGTTTTCTTATGGCTACACCTTC | CASSSGGFSYGYTF
TRBJ2-3 | few | NA | TRBV6-2/TRBV6-3 | TGTGCCAGCAGTTCCGGGGCCTACTCAGGTTCAGATACGCAGTATTTT | CASSSGAYSGSDTQYF
TRBJ2-3 | NA | NA | TRBV6-4 | TGTGCCAGCAGCGGGGAGGTCGGAGATACGCAGTATTTT | CASSGEVGDTQYF
TRBJ2-1 | NA | NA | TRBV29-1 | TGCAGCGTCGAACTCGACAGAGTGAGGCAGTTCTTC | CSVELDRVRQFF
TRBJ1-3 | NA | NA | TRBV5-8 | TGTGCCAGCAGCTTGATGCTGGGGAAGGCTGGAAACACCATATATTTT | CASSLMLGKAGNTIYF
TRBJ1-1 | NA | TRBD1 | TRBV12-3/TRBV12-4 | TGTGCCAGCAGAATCTGGGACAGGGGGCAAACTGAAGCTTTCTTT | CASRIWDRGQTEAFF
TRBJ1-1 | few | NA | TRBV6-6 | TGTGCCAGCAGTTACTACAGGGAGACTGAAGCTTTCTTT | CASSYYRETEAFF
TRBJ2-7 | few | NA | TRBV4-3 | TGCGCCAGCAGCCAAGCGGCGGGCCTTCTGAGTGAGCAGTACTTC | CASSQAAGLLSEQYF
TRBJ2-3 | few | NA | TRBV7-9 | TGTGCCAGCAGCCGCGGGGAGCACTCTAGCACAGATACGCAGTATTTT | CASSRGEHSSTDTQYF
TRBJ2-7 | NA | NA | TRBV25-1 | TGTGCCAGCAGTGAAGAAGGGCTTTCCACGCCCGAGTACTTC | CASSEEGLSTPEYF
TRBJ2-7 | NA | NA | TRBV5-1 | TGCGCCAGCAGCTTTGGCAGCAGTCCCTCCTACGAGCAGTACTTC | CASSFGSSPSYEQYF
TRBJ1-1 | few | NA | TRBV4-3 | TGCGCCAGCAGCCAAGAAAGGGGAGTGAGGGACACTGAAGCTTTCTTT | CASSQERGVRDTEAFF
TRBJ2-1 | few | NA | TRBV5-8 | TGTGCCAGCAGTCGGGGTCGGGGTGAGCAGTTCTTC | CASSRGRGEQFF
TRBJ1-1 | few | NA | TRBV3-1 | TGTGCCAGCAGCCGTAGGACAGTGAACACTGAAGCTTTCTTT | CASSRRTVNTEAFF
TRBJ2-5 | NA | TRBD1 | TRBV7-9 | TGTGCCAGCAGCTTAGGTCCCAGGGGGCCTCGGGAGACCCAGTACTTC | CASSLGPRGPRETQYF
TRBJ2-4 | few | TRBD2 | TRBV20-1 | TGCAGTGCTAGAGCCGGGACTAGCGGGAGTGGTTCCAAAAACATTCAGTACTTC | CSARAGTSGSGSKNIQYF